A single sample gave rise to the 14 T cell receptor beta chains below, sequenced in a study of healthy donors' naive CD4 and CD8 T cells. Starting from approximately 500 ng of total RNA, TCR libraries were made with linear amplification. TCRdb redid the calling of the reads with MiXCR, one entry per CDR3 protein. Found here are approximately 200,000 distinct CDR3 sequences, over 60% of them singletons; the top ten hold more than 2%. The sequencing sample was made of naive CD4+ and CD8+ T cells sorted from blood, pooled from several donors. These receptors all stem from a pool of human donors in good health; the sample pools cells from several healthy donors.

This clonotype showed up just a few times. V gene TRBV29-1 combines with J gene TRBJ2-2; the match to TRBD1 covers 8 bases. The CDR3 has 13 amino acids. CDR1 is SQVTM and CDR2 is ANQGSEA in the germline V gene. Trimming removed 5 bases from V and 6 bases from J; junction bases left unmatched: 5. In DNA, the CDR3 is TGCAGCGTTCAGGACAGGGCTCCCGGGGAGCTGTTTTTT. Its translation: CSVQDRAPGELFF.

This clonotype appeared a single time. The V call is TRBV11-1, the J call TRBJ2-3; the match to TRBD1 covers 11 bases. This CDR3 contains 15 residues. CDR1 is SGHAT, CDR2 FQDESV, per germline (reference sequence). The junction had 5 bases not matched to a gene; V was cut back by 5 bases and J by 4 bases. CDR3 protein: CASSPRDRGSDTQYF. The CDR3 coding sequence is TGTGCCAGCAGCCCACGGGACAGGGGGTCAGATACGCAGTATTTT.

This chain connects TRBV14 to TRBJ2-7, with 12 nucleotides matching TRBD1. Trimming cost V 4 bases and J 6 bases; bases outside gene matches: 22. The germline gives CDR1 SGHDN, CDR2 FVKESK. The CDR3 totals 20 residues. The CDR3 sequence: CASSPTMSGTGGDVIGEQYF. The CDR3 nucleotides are TGTGCCAGCAGCCCTACTATGTCCGGGACAGGGGGCGACGTCATCGGCGAGCAGTACTTC.

CDR3 sequence (DNA): TGTGCCAGCAGTTACTCCCTGGGACTAGCTGGTGGTGAGCAGTTCTTC. Its protein product is CASSYSLGLAGGEQFF. The chain uses TRBV6-1 and TRBJ2-1; 9 positions match TRBD2. CDR1 is MNHNS, CDR2 SASEGT, per germline. Trimming at V came to 5 bases and at J to 9 bases, leaving 14 bases not matched to a gene. This CDR3 region has 16 residues.

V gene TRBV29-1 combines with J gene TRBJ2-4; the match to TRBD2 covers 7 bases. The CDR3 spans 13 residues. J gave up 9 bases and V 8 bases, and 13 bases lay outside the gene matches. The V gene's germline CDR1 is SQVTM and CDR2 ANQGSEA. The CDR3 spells CSFQSGNPGIQYF. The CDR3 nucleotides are TGCAGCTTCCAGAGCGGGAACCCGGGCATTCAGTACTTC.

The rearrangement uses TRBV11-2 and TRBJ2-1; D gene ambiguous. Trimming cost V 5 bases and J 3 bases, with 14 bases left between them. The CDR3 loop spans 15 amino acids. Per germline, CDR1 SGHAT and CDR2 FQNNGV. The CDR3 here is CASSRTYRDYNEQFF. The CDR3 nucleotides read TGTGCCAGCAGCCGCACCTATAGGGACTACAATGAGCAGTTCTTC.

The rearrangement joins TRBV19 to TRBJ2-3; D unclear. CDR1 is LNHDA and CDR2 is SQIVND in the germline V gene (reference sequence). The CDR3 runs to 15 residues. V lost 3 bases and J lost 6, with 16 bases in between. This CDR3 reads CASSMGSRLKDTQYF. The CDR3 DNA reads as TGTGCCAGTAGTATGGGGTCTCGCCTTAAGGATACGCAGTATTTT. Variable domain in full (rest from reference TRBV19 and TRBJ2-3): DGGITQSPKYLFRKEGQNVTLSCEQNLNHDAMYWYRQDPGQGLRLIYYSQIVNDFQKGDIAEGYSVSREKKESFPLTVTSAQKNPTAFYLCASSMGSRLKDTQYFGPGTRLTVL.

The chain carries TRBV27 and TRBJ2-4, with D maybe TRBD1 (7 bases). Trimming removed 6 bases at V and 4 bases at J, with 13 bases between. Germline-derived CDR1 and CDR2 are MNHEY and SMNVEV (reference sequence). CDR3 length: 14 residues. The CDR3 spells CASRQQGGKNIQYF. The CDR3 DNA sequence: TGTGCCAGCAGGCAGCAGGGGGGTAAAAACATTCAGTACTTC.

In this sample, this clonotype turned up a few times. The CDR3 region is CSGLRTRTRSPDTQYF. The DNA for the CDR3 is TGCAGTGGCTTGCGGACCCGGACTAGAAGTCCCGATACGCAGTATTTT. The chain is built from TRBV29-1 and TRBJ2-3, with TRBD2 matching 7 bases. The length of the CDR3 is 16 residues. Germline V lookup: CDR1 SQVTM, CDR2 ANQGSEA.

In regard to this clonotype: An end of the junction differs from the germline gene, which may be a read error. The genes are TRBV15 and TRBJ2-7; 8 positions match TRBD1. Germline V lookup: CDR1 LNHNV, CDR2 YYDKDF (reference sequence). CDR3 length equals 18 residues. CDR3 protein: CATSRAGQGGFFSSEQYF. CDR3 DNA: TGTGCCACCAGCAGAGCTGGACAGGGTGGATTTTTCTCCTCCGAGCAGTACTTC.

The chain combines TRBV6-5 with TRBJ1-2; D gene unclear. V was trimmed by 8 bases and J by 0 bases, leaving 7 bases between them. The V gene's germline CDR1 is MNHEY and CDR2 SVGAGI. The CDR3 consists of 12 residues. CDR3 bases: TGTGCCAGCGGGAGGGCTAACTATGGCTACACCTTC. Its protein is CASGRANYGYTF.

The CDR3 nucleotides read TGTGCCAGTAGTCTGGCAGGGAGCGGGGAGCTGTTTTTT. It translates to CASSLAGSGELFF. This chain links TRBV19 with TRBJ2-2; D may match TRBD1 or TRBD2 (5 bases each). V lost 5 bases and J 7 bases, leaving 11 bases between the germline ends. Germline CDR1 LNHDA, CDR2 SQIVND (reference sequence). The CDR3 sequence is 13 residues long.

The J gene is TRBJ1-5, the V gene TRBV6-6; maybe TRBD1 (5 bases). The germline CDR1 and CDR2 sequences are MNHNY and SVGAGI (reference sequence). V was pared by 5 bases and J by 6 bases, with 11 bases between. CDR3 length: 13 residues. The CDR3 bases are TGTGCCAGCAGTACGGGACTTACTCAGCCCCAGCATTTT. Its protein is CASSTGLTQPQHF.

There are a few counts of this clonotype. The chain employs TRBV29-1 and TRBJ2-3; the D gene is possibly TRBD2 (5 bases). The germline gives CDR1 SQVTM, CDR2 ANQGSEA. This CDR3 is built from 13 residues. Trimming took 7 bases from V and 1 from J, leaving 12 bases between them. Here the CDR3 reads CSGDVGGTDTQYF. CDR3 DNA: TGCAGCGGGGATGTGGGAGGCACAGATACGCAGTATTTT.